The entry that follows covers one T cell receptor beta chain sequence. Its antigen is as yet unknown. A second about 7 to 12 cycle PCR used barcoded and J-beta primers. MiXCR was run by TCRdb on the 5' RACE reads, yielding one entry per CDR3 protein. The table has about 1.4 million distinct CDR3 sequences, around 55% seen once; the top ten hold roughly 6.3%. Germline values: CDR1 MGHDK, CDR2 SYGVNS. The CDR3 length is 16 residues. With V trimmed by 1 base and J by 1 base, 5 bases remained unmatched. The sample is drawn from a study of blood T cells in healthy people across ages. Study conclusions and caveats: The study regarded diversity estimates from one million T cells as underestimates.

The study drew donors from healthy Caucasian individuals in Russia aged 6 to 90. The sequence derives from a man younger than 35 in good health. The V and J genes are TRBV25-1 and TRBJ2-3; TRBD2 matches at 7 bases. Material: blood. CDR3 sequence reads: CASSEWGGGGTDTQYF. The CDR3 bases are TGTGCCAGCAGTGAATGGGGCGGGGGTGGCACAGATACGCAGTATTTT.